The source of this T cell receptor beta chain is a study of regulatory T cells in long-lasting Graves disease (dated by TCRdb to the early 2020s). Background on the whole study: Persistent Graves' disease was defined as antithyroid drug treatment for over 5 years with persistently positive TSH receptor autoantibodies. On average, persistent Graves' disease patients in the clinical cohort had been on antithyroid drugs for about 9.7 years. Peripheral blood TCR sequencing and RNA sequencing compared persistent Graves' disease patients with newly diagnosed Graves' disease patients. The study was registered as a clinical trial and conducted in China. A total of some 33 samples were covered by TCR sequencing, comprising some 13 persistent and around 20 newly diagnosed Graves' disease patients. What the research found in general, with its limitations: Only peripheral blood was studied, because thyroid tissue, the primary lesion, was inaccessible. The authors acknowledged the small sample size as a limitation that may reduce accuracy. Persistent patients shared more public clonotypes among themselves (around 2,700) than newly diagnosed patients did (more than 950). Persistent Graves' disease patients showed lower TCR Shannon entropy and fewer highly expanded clones than newly diagnosed patients, suggesting clonal expansion. Sequencing and analysis were limited to the TCR beta chain. TRBV28, TRBJ1-2 and TRBJ2-5 were preferentially used in persistent disease, while TRBV20-1 and TRBJ2-1 were favored in newly diagnosed disease.

The library was made by multiplex PCR. The sample was run on an Illumina HiSeq 4000. CDR3 regions were amplified by Arm-PCR with iRepertoire HTBI primers to construct TCR beta libraries. PCR products were gel purified before sequencing. The paper's processing steps were these. A total of 62 TRBV and under 15 TRBJ segments were identified across samples and were used for gene usage analysis of CDR3 amino acid clonotypes. COPE and FqMerger were used to merge the filtered high-quality paired reads into contigs. Contigs were aligned with BLAST to IMGT TRBV, TRBD and TRBJ reference genes, and CDR3 was defined per IMGT. Clonotypes above 0.1% frequency were classified as highly expanded clones. Shannon entropy was used to measure repertoire diversity, and the Gini coefficient was used to measure V-J evenness. Clonotypes shared by more than one individual were considered public. TCRdb reanalyzed the raw reads on its own, using fastp at Q25 for trimming and MiXCR for clone calling, and kept in-frame beta chains. Each entry is one CDR3 protein sequence, shown with its most common DNA and genes. TCRdb assigned the V and J calls; the authors' analysis was not used. The sample profile shows a few hundred thousand distinct CDR3 sequences; about 25% of them were found once. The ten largest account for roughly 26% of the sample.

The meaning of the sample's time point label: persistent/refractory GD, antithyroid drugs over 5 years with positive TRAb. RNA was extracted from PBMCs in TRIzol for both TCR sequencing and RNA sequencing. Graves' disease was diagnosed according to American Thyroid Association guidelines. Patients for the study were recruited at an endocrinology department in Xi'an, China. Each patient gave approximately 8.8 milliliters of peripheral blood, collected in an EDTA anticoagulant tube. Ficoll Paque Plus density gradient separation was used to isolate PBMCs, and no further T cell sorting was done. An Agilent 2100 Bioanalyzer and agarose gel were used to check RNA quality, and a NanoDrop 2000 was used to measure RNA concentration. In its sample, this clonotype was seen a few times. What antigen it recognizes has not been identified. Base qualities are not provided; no much larger clone lies one nucleotide away.

The germline V gene (reference sequence) supplies CDR1 DFQATT and CDR2 SNEGSKA. The germline ends are 9 bases apart after V is trimmed by 3 bases and J by 0 bases. The CDR3 runs 14 amino acids, cysteine and phenylalanine included. Just CDR3 DNA is preserved here, 42 bases in frame from base 1. The rearrangement joined TRBV20-1 to TRBJ1-5, with a weak D call of TRBD1 (6 bases match). The origin of this receptor is a female donor with Graves disease. The input for sequencing was peripheral blood mononuclear cells (PBMCs), taken when the disease was refractory, from a patient treated with antithyroid drugs. CDR3 sequence: CSARETGSNQPQHF. In nucleotides, the sequence is TGCAGTGCTAGGGAGACAGGTAGCAATCAGCCCCAGCATTTT.